A selection of T cell receptor beta chains follows, all from one sample in a study of blood T cell repertoires in COVID-19. Clones were sequenced by immunoSEQ multiplex PCR, and TCRdb holds only the in-frame ones, with some missing. The table lists approximately 93,000 clones, roughly 78% of them singletons. Sequencing was performed on peripheral blood. These receptors were taken from a woman of 80 years or more with acute or convalescent COVID-19. The CDR3 runs from the conserved cysteine through the conserved F or W. D genes are given only for firm matches. Clone size is shown for a subset of rows, as once, few, many or a class of expanded clone.

j_call cdr3_length v_call clone_size d_call cdr3_aa cdr3_nt
TRBJ1-1 13 TRBV20-1 - TRBD1 CSASQGGNTEAFF TGCAGTGCTAGTCAGGGGGGGAACACTGAAGCTTTCTTT
TRBJ1-1 16 TRBV19 - TRBD1 CASSLTGNNMNTEAFF TGTGCCAGTAGCTTGACAGGGAATAACATGAACACTGAAGCTTTCTTT
TRBJ2-7 15 TRBV19 - TRBD1 CASSPFDRGASEQYF TGTGCCAGTAGTCCCTTCGACAGGGGGGCGTCCGAGCAGTACTTC
TRBJ2-1 14 TRBV15 - - CATSRGQGGVEQFF TGTGCCACCAGCAGAGGGCAGGGGGGAGTAGAGCAGTTCTTC
TRBJ2-5 14 TRBV7-2 few TRBD1 CASSFQTGQETQYF TGTGCCAGCAGCTTTCAGACAGGGCAAGAGACCCAGTACTTC
TRBJ1-4 15 TRBV4-3 few - CASSQDLSGTEKLFF TGCGCCAGCAGCCAAGATCTCTCCGGGACAGAAAAACTGTTTTTT
TRBJ1-5 13 TRBV12-3/TRBV12-4 - - CASSFREEQPQHF TGTGCCAGCAGTTTCAGGGAGGAGCAGCCCCAGCATTTT
TRBJ2-3 16 TRBV28 - TRBD1 CASSFRDRGFPDTQYF TGTGCCAGCAGTTTCCGGGACAGGGGTTTCCCAGATACGCAGTATTTT
TRBJ1-5 15 TRBV4-1 - - CASSQDSTGNQPQHF TGCGCCAGCAGCCAAGATAGCACAGGGAATCAGCCCCAGCATTTT
TRBJ1-5 13 TRBV7-2 - - CASSSDTYQPQHF TGTGCCAGCAGCTCCGACACTTATCAGCCCCAGCATTTT
TRBJ1-1 15 TRBV9 - - CASSSGGAMNTEAFF TGTGCCAGCAGCTCTGGAGGGGCGATGAACACTGAAGCTTTCTTT
TRBJ1-2 13 TRBV12-3/TRBV12-4 - TRBD1 CASSPQGAEGYTF TGTGCCAGCAGCCCCCAGGGGGCGGAGGGCTACACCTTC
TRBJ2-2 16 TRBV27 - TRBD1 CASSQTGRQGTGELFF TGTGCCAGCAGCCAGACAGGCAGACAGGGTACCGGGGAGCTGTTTTTT
TRBJ2-5 13 TRBV5-1 - - CASSLDIEETQYF TGCGCCAGCAGCTTGGATATCGAAGAGACCCAGTACTTC
TRBJ1-2 17 TRBV19 - TRBD1 CASSPPGTGEVGYGYTF TGTGCCAGTAGTCCCCCCGGGACAGGGGAAGTAGGCTATGGCTACACCTTC
TRBJ2-1 14 TRBV11-3 - - CASSRGGELHEQFF TGTGCCAGCAGCCGAGGGGGGGAATTGCATGAGCAGTTCTTC
TRBJ1-2 12 TRBV7-2 - - CASSSQGYGYTF TGTGCCAGCAGCTCGCAGGGTTATGGCTACACCTTC
TRBJ1-3 16 TRBV7-2 - TRBD1 CASSSRTGDPGNTIYF TGTGCCAGCAGCTCAAGAACAGGGGATCCGGGAAACACCATATATTTT
TRBJ2-1 15 TRBV30 - TRBD2 CAWTGQRGGYNEQFF TGTGCCTGGACTGGGCAGCGGGGGGGTTACAATGAGCAGTTCTTC
TRBJ1-4 15 TRBV5-1 - TRBD1 CASSSSGQGGEKLFF TGCGCCAGCAGCTCATCAGGACAGGGGGGCGAAAAACTGTTTTTT
TRBJ1-1 13 TRBV7-9 - - CASSLVRGTEAFF TGTGCCAGCAGCTTAGTCAGGGGTACTGAAGCTTTCTTT
TRBJ1-1 18 TRBV5-1 - TRBD1 CASSLEQGANPWNTEAFF TGCGCCAGCAGCTTGGAACAGGGGGCGAACCCTTGGAACACTGAAGCTTTCTTT
TRBJ2-5 13 TRBV12-3/TRBV12-4 once TRBD2 CASSGGIQETQYF TGTGCCAGCAGCGGGGGGATTCAAGAGACCCAGTACTTC
TRBJ2-7 13 TRBV12-3/TRBV12-4 few - CASSLGQFYEQYF TGTGCCAGCAGTTTGGGGCAGTTCTACGAGCAGTACTTC
TRBJ2-7 14 TRBV6-2/TRBV6-3 - - CASSYEGGRDEQYF TGTGCCAGCAGTTACGAAGGAGGGCGGGACGAGCAGTACTTC
TRBJ2-5 14 TRBV9 - - CASSVGGDGETQYF TGTGCCAGCAGCGTAGGGGGGGATGGAGAGACCCAGTACTTC
TRBJ1-2 15 TRBV28 - - CASSPPVGGIGGYTF TGTGCCAGCAGTCCCCCCGTTGGGGGCATCGGCGGCTACACCTTC
TRBJ2-3 18 TRBV7-2 - TRBD2 CASSLSGTSGGRTDTQYF TGTGCCAGCAGCCTGTCCGGGACTAGCGGGGGGCGAACAGATACGCAGTATTTT
TRBJ2-3 14 TRBV18 - - CASSPDTSTDTQYF TGTGCCAGCTCACCAGACACCAGCACAGATACGCAGTATTTT
TRBJ2-1 14 TRBV10-3 - TRBD2 CAITASGPHNEQFF TGTGCCATCACCGCTAGCGGGCCTCACAATGAGCAGTTCTTC
TRBJ2-3 17 TRBV6-2/TRBV6-3 - TRBD2 CASSYRERGRSTDTQYF TGTGCCAGCAGTTACCGCGAGCGGGGGAGGAGCACAGATACGCAGTATTTT
TRBJ2-5 13 TRBV10-3 - - CATGSRVAETQYF TGTGCCACTGGGTCCAGGGTCGCAGAGACCCAGTACTTC
TRBJ2-1 16 TRBV4-2 - - CASSQVAGSSYNEQFF TGTGCCAGCAGCCAAGTGGCGGGGAGCTCCTACAATGAGCAGTTCTTC
TRBJ2-6 13 TRBV2 - TRBD2 CASGGVRANVLTF TGTGCCAGCGGGGGGGTTCGGGCCAACGTCCTGACTTTC
TRBJ1-6 14 TRBV2 - TRBD1 CASSEGTADSPLHF TGTGCCAGCAGTGAGGGGACAGCGGATTCACCCCTCCACTTT
TRBJ1-1 12 TRBV27 - - CASSKLNTEAFF TGTGCCAGCAGCAAATTGAACACTGAAGCTTTCTTT